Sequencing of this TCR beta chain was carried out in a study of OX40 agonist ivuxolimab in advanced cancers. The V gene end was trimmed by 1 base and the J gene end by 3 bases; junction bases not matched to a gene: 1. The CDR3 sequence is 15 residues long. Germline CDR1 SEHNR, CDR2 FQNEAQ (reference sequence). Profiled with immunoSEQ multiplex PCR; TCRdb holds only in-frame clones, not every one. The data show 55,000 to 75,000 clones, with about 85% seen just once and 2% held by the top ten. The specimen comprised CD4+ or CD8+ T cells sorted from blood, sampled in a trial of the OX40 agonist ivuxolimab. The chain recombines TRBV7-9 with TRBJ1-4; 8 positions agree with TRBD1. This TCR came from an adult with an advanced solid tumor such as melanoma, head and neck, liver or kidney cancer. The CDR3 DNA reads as TGTGCCAGCAGCTTAGGGACAGGGCCTAATGAAAAACTGTTTTTT. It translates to CASSLGTGPNEKLFF.